The entry below describes one TCR beta chain. The data were taken from a study of blood T cell repertoires in COVID-19. TCRdb's table, derived via immunoSEQ multiplex PCR, lists solely in-frame clones and lacks some. This sample has 150,000 or so clones, with roughly 80% found just once. The CDR3 spans 15 residues. V lost 3 bases, J lost 5 bases, and 5 bases stayed unmatched. CDR1 and CDR2 from the germline V gene are MRHNA and SNTAGT. The receptor was derived from an elderly woman with acute or convalescent COVID-19. The J gene is TRBJ2-2, the V gene TRBV6-4, with 8 bases lining up with TRBD1. Sequencing was carried out using peripheral blood. This CDR3 is CASSEGTGDTGELFF. In DNA, the CDR3 is TGTGCCAGCAGTGAAGGGACAGGCGATACCGGGGAGCTGTTTTTT.